The present TCR beta chain was sequenced within a study of cytomegalovirus exposure and HLA in healthy donors. General study findings and limits: Association of a missense DCLRE1C variant with TCR beta V- and J-gene trimming was reported in a later analysis.

As concerns this clone: Its antigen is undetermined.

The PCR had 60 Vbeta and 13 Jbeta primers. The protocol was immunoSEQ multiplex PCR, while the TCRdb copy is restricted to in-frame clones and leaves out a portion. The table records 60,000 to 85,000 clones, 84% of them present only once. Per the germline V gene, CDR1 is SGHNT and CDR2 is YYREEE (reference sequence). CDR3 size: 15 residues. The V segment lost 4 bases and the J segment 7 bases; nucleotides outside the gene matches: 9. Sequenced sample: PBMCs. The receptor comes from a man between 65 and 80 years old in good health and CMV-seropositive. The chain uses TRBV5-4 and TRBJ1-2; 11 bases agree with TRBD1. CDR3 protein: CASSTPGQGESGYTF. Here the CDR3 DNA reads TGTGCCAGCAGCACTCCGGGACAGGGGGAGAGTGGCTACACCTTC.